These 24 T cell receptor beta chains originate from one sample sequenced in a study of graft-versus-host responses after intestinal transplantation (dated by TCRdb to about 2021). Library preparation used the immunoSEQ multiplex PCR assay. As stored in TCRdb, this immuneACCESS dataset retains in-frame rearrangements with V and J assigned. A fraction of the clones does not appear; measured against another copy, unresolved V genes explain less than half of the discrepancy, and the remainder lacks a known reason. For this sample the table gives around 84,000 clones, of which around four fifths were detected only once. The ten largest clones add up to about a sixth of the sample. No antigen has been assigned to these receptors. In the paper's terms, the time point label means: cells obtained before transplantation from donor or recipient. The sample consisted of unstimulated CD8+ T cells sorted from spleen or lymph node cells, taken before intestinal transplant. Receptors were obtained from a human donor who received an intestinal transplant.

The chain employs TRBV6-6 and TRBJ2-7; 8 bases fit TRBD1. In germline, CDR1 is MNHNY, CDR2 SVGAGI (reference sequence). The CDR3 is 15 residues long. The V segment lost 2 bases and the J segment 1 base; nucleotides outside the gene matches: 4. The CDR3 loop reads CASSYDRGGSYEQYF. As DNA, the CDR3 is TGTGCCAGCAGTTACGACAGGGGTGGGTCCTACGAGCAGTACTTC.

The rearrangement joins TRBV7-3 to TRBJ2-1; D is possibly TRBD2 (6 bases). Trimming took 6 bases from V and 7 from J, leaving 7 bases between them. This CDR3 spans 11 amino acids. Germline values: CDR1 SGHTA, CDR2 FQGTGA. This chain's CDR3 is CASRTSNEQFF. The CDR3 DNA follows: TGTGCCAGCAGGACTAGTAATGAGCAGTTCTTC.

The rearrangement uses TRBV9 and TRBJ2-5; TRBD2 agrees at 8 bases. This CDR3 has 17 residues. The V and J ends lost 0 bases and 4 bases, in that order; junction bases with no gene match: 11. Per the germline V gene, CDR1 is SGDLS and CDR2 is YYNGEE. The CDR3 region is CASSVGSRGAGGETQYF. The CDR3 DNA is TGTGCCAGCAGCGTAGGTTCAAGAGGGGCGGGGGGAGAGACCCAGTACTTC.

This chain connects TRBV2 to TRBJ2-7; 7 positions match TRBD2. Germline V gene lookup returns CDR1 SNHLY and CDR2 FYNNEI. The CDR3 runs to 14 residues. Trimming cost V 6 bases and J 5 bases; bases outside gene matches: 10. The CDR3, as DNA: TGTGCCAGCAGGGGGGGGAACTTCAGCGACGAGCAGTACTTC. It yields the protein CASRGGNFSDEQYF.

The rearrangement links TRBV28 to TRBJ2-5; D perhaps matches TRBD1 (8 bases). CDR1 is MDHEN, CDR2 SYDVKM, per germline. The CDR3 consists of 19 residues. The chain's CDR3 is CSISLVIQGGGQVQETQYF. CDR3 DNA sequence: TGTTCCATCAGTTTAGTGATACAGGGGGGGGGCCAGGTCCAAGAGACCCAGTACTTC.

The chain links TRBV5-6 to TRBJ2-7, with D perhaps TRBD1 or TRBD2 (5 bases each). The CDR3 totals 17 residues. Between the trimmed V and J ends, which lost 4 bases and 1 base, there was a span of 21 bases. Germline lookup yields CDR1 SGHDT and CDR2 YYEEEE. The CDR3 here is CASSLWGSYRGSYEQYF. As DNA, the CDR3 is TGTGCCAGCAGCCTCTGGGGCTCTTATCGGGGTTCCTACGAGCAGTACTTC.

The chain couples TRBV30 to TRBJ1-5, with TRBD1 matching 8 bases. The CDR3 extends over 12 amino acids. V dropped 5 bases and J dropped 6; count of bases not matched to a gene: 3. The germline CDR1 and CDR2 sequences are GTSNPN and SVGIG (reference sequence). CDR3 DNA sequence: TGTGCCTGGGGACAGGGCGGTCAGCCCCAGCATTTT. Translated, it gives CAWGQGGQPQHF.

This clone was observed a handful of times. The V and J genes are TRBV6-5 and TRBJ2-7, with 8 positions matching TRBD2. With 0 bases clipped from V and 4 bases from J, the junction kept 8 bases outside the gene matches. This CDR3 region has 16 residues. From germline, CDR1 is MNHEY and CDR2 SVGAGI. The CDR3 nucleotides read TGTGCCAGCAGTTACTCCTTCAGCGGGAGAGCTTACGAGCAGTACTTC. Amino acids: CASSYSFSGRAYEQYF.

The chain carries TRBV27 and TRBJ2-7; perhaps TRBD2 as D (6 bases). CDR1 and CDR2 (germline): MNHEY, SMNVEV (reference sequence). The V and J ends lost 4 bases and 2 bases respectively, with 9 bases between them. There are 13 residues in the CDR3. The CDR3 here is CASSSGRTYEQYF. The CDR3 DNA reads as TGTGCCAGCAGTTCCGGGAGAACCTACGAGCAGTACTTC.

V usage is TRBV6-5 and J usage is TRBJ1-4; tentative D call: TRBD1 (5 bases). CDR1 and CDR2 from the germline V gene are MNHEY and SVGAGI. Trimming left V 5 bases short and J 7 bases short, with 14 bases between. The CDR3 contains 14 residues. The CDR3, as DNA: TGTGCCAGCAGTGAAAGCGGGACGGTTGAAAAACTGTTTTTT. Amino acid sequence: CASSESGTVEKLFF.

The chain uses TRBV7-6 and TRBJ2-1; D unresolved. The CDR3 spans 14 residues. V lost 1 base, J lost 2 bases, and 6 bases lay in between. From germline, CDR1 is SGHVS and CDR2 FNYEAQ. The CDR3 spells CASSLGEPYNEQFF. The CDR3 DNA is TGTGCCAGCAGCTTAGGCGAGCCCTACAATGAGCAGTTCTTC.

This clone was observed a single time. The chain carries TRBV14 and TRBJ2-2, with 8 bases identical to TRBD1. Germline lookup yields CDR1 SGHDN and CDR2 FVKESK. This CDR3 has 15 residues. V lost 4 bases, J lost 7 bases, and 8 bases stayed unmatched. The CDR3 is CASSPTGTGFGELFF. In nucleotides, the CDR3 is TGTGCCAGCAGCCCGACCGGGACAGGATTCGGGGAGCTGTTTTTT.

The J gene is TRBJ2-2, the V gene TRBV27; no reliable D call. Between the trimmed V and J ends, which lost 0 bases and 9 bases, there was a span of 11 bases. CDR1 is MNHEY and CDR2 is SMNVEV in the germline V gene (reference sequence). This CDR3 has 14 amino acids. The CDR3 nucleotides are TGTGCCAGCAGTTTATCGCCCGGTTTCAGGGAGCTGTTTTTT. Translated, it gives CASSLSPGFRELFF.

The rearrangement links TRBV27 to TRBJ2-5; TRBD2 agrees at 12 bases. V gave up 8 bases and J gave up 4 bases; unmatched junction bases: 2. This CDR3 is 13 amino acids long. CDR1 and CDR2 (germline): MNHEY, SMNVEV (reference sequence). The DNA for the CDR3 is TGTGCCAGCCGACTAGCGGGAGTAGAGACCCAGTACTTC. Protein product: CASRLAGVETQYF.

The J gene is TRBJ2-7, the V gene TRBV21-1; the DNA was not compared with TRBD2, the D call given in the table. TRBV21-1 is a listed pseudogene. There are 15 residues in the CDR3. The chain's CDR3 is CASSKEGRGTYEQYF. Here the CDR3 DNA reads TGTGCCAGCAGCAAAGAAGGACGGGGGACCTACGAGCAGTACTTC.

This clone has just a few counts. The V and J genes are TRBV10-3 and TRBJ2-1, with 10 nucleotides matching TRBD2. The trim removed 0 bases at V and 6 bases at J, leaving 5 bases unmatched. The CDR3 consists of 16 residues. Germline V gene data show CDR1 as ENHRY and CDR2 as SYGVKD. CDR3 residues: CAISESVAGGGNEQFF. The CDR3 DNA follows: TGTGCCATCAGTGAGTCAGTAGCGGGAGGTGGCAATGAGCAGTTCTTC.

The chain links TRBV5-1 to TRBJ2-5; D possibly uses TRBD1 or TRBD2 (6 bases each). The CDR3 consists of 15 residues. Germline V gene data show CDR1 as SGHRS and CDR2 as YFSETQ. Deletions cut 6 bases from V and 1 base from J, with 16 bases between. Here the CDR3 reads CASTPSGAAQETQYF. CDR3 DNA sequence: TGCGCCAGCACCCCATCGGGGGCCGCCCAAGAGACCCAGTACTTC.

The chain recombines TRBV9 with TRBJ1-2; no reliable D call. CDR3 size: 12 residues. The ends were cut back, 6 bases at V and 2 bases at J, with 8 bases in the middle. Germline CDR1 and CDR2: SGDLS and YYNGEE. The CDR3 sequence is CASTGGNYGYTF. For the CDR3, the DNA is TGTGCCAGCACTGGAGGGAACTATGGCTACACCTTC.

The CDR3 DNA is TGTGCCAGCAGCCCCCTACTAGCGCCCAGCTACAATGAGCAGTTCTTC. This gives the protein CASSPLLAPSYNEQFF. This rearrangement joins TRBV5-4 to TRBJ2-1, with TRBD2 matching 7 bases. The CDR3 is 16 residues long. Trimming removed 4 bases from V and 3 bases from J; junction bases left unmatched: 10. Germline loops: CDR1 SGHNT, CDR2 YYREEE (reference sequence).

The chain joins TRBV13 to TRBJ2-1; possibly TRBD2 for D (6 bases). Trimming shortened V by 1 base and J by 10 bases, and 11 bases separated the two germline ends. This CDR3 contains 13 residues. CDR1 and CDR2 (germline): PRHDT, FYEKMQ (reference sequence). The CDR3 protein is CASSLDLREEQFF. The CDR3 DNA follows: TGTGCCAGCAGCTTAGATCTCCGGGAGGAGCAGTTCTTC.

The genes are TRBV7-6 and TRBJ1-5, with D possibly TRBD1 on 5 matching bases. V was pared by 1 base and J by 11 bases, with 12 bases between. Germline V gives CDR1 SGHVS, CDR2 FNYEAQ. The CDR3 extends over 13 amino acids. The CDR3 loop reads CASSLDGGGAQHF. The CDR3 region has the DNA TGTGCCAGCAGCTTAGACGGTGGGGGGGCCCAGCATTTT.

This rearrangement joins TRBV27 to TRBJ1-6; 9 bases fit TRBD1. The CDR3 sequence is 14 residues long. Germline V gives CDR1 MNHEY, CDR2 SMNVEV (reference sequence). With 3 bases clipped from V and 8 bases from J, the junction kept 2 bases outside the gene matches. The CDR3 sequence: CASSFRQGDSPLHF. The CDR3 coding sequence is TGTGCCAGCAGTTTCCGACAGGGGGATTCACCCCTCCACTTT.

Only one count was recorded for this clone. This chain joins TRBV7-6 and TRBJ1-5; no firm D call. CDR1 is SGHVS and CDR2 is FNYEAQ in the germline V gene. This CDR3 is 13 amino acids long. Trimming left V 1 base short and J 7 bases short, with 8 bases between. The DNA of the CDR3 is TGTGCCAGCAGCTTAGAAGGCGGGCAGCCCCAGCATTTT. Translated, it gives CASSLEGGQPQHF.

Regarding this clone: One end of the junction fails to match germline, which may point to a read error. J is TRBJ1-4 and V is TRBV2; D remains unclear. Germline CDR1 and CDR2: SNHLY and FYNNEI. The CDR3 runs 14 residues. The CDR3 loop is CVSSEVGRDEKLFF. CDR3 in DNA: TGTGTCAGCAGTGAAGTAGGACGAGATGAAAAACTGTTTTTT.